The 30 T cell receptor beta chains below were found in one sample sequenced in a study of cytomegalovirus exposure and HLA in healthy donors. PCR used 60 Vbeta primers and 13 Jbeta primers. Sequencing was performed with immunoSEQ multiplex PCR; in TCRdb, only in-frame clones are kept and a portion is missing. The sample yields about 200,000 clones, 75% to 80% seen once. The source material was PBMCs. These receptors were taken from a man aged 18 to 30 in good health and CMV-seronegative.

Concerning this clone itself: At one end, the junction sequence differs from germline, possibly due to a read error. The chain employs TRBV7-9 and TRBJ1-1; tentative D call: TRBD1 (6 bases). Per the germline V gene, CDR1 is SEHNR and CDR2 is FQNEAQ (reference sequence). CDR3 length: 16 amino acids. CDR3 coding DNA: TGTTCCAGCAGCTTTCGTACAGGGCAAATGAACACTGAAGCTTTCTTT. The encoded protein is CSSSFRTGQMNTEAFF.

The rearrangement uses TRBV4-2 and TRBJ1-3; 8 nucleotides agree with TRBD1. Trimming at V came to 0 bases and at J to 0 bases, leaving 7 bases not matched to a gene. This CDR3 has 18 amino acids. Per the germline V gene, CDR1 is LGHNA and CDR2 is YNFKEQ. CDR3 nucleotides: TGTGCCAGCAGCCAAGAAGGAACAGGGGGAGTCTCTGGAAACACCATATATTTT. Its protein product is CASSQEGTGGVSGNTIYF.

The chain carries TRBV6-6 and TRBJ1-2, with TRBD1 matching over 9 bases. V lost 6 bases to trimming and J lost 7 bases; unmatched junction nucleotides: 6. The CDR3 is 13 amino acids. Germline CDR1 MNHNY, CDR2 SVGAGI (reference sequence). CDR3 sequence: CASSPTGGGGYTF. The CDR3 nucleotides are TGTGCCAGCAGCCCCACAGGGGGCGGTGGCTACACCTTC.

This sequence joins TRBV10-3 and TRBJ1-5; a possible D gene is TRBD1 (5 bases). CDR3 length equals 13 residues. V gave up 7 bases and J gave up 3 bases, with 10 bases separating them. Germline CDR1 ENHRY, CDR2 SYGVKD. The CDR3 region is CAIKRDYNQPQHF. CDR3 nucleotides: TGTGCCATCAAACGGGACTACAATCAGCCCCAGCATTTT.

This sequence joins TRBV5-4 and TRBJ2-1, with 14 bases aligning to TRBD2. Germline V gene lookup returns CDR1 SGHNT and CDR2 YYREEE (reference sequence). The junction had 7 bases not matched to a gene; V was cut back by 7 bases and J by 1 base. The CDR3 length is 17 residues. As DNA, the CDR3 is TGTGCCAGCCCGGGACTAGCGGGGGATGAGTCCTACAATGAGCAGTTCTTC. It codes for CASPGLAGDESYNEQFF.

The rearrangement links TRBV6-5 to TRBJ1-2, with D possibly matching TRBD1 (5 bases). This CDR3 is 11 amino acids long. Trimming shortened V by 8 bases and J by 2 bases, and 6 bases separated the two germline ends. Germline loops: CDR1 MNHEY, CDR2 SVGAGI. The CDR3 reads CASGQNYGYTF. The CDR3 DNA reads TGTGCCAGCGGACAAAACTATGGCTACACCTTC.

V gene TRBV14 combines with J gene TRBJ2-3, with D perhaps matching TRBD2 (6 bases). Trimming cost V 0 bases and J 0 bases, with 13 bases left between them. The CDR3 length is 17 residues. Germline CDR1 is SGHDN and CDR2 is FVKESK. The CDR3: CASSQDEGGLSTDTQYF. The CDR3 DNA follows: TGTGCCAGCAGCCAAGATGAGGGAGGACTCAGCACAGATACGCAGTATTTT.

This clone was counted a few times. The gene calls are TRBV19 and TRBJ1-2, with a tentative D call TRBD1 (6 bases). Deletions cut 4 bases from V and 4 bases from J, with 43 bases between. Per germline, CDR1 LNHDA and CDR2 SQIVND (reference sequence). The CDR3 totals 24 residues. This CDR3 is CASSTTFWVPQGTQVPPHGYGYTF. CDR3 in DNA: TGTGCCAGTAGTACCACCTTTTGGGTACCACAGGGAACCCAAGTCCCCCCCCACGGCTATGGCTACACCTTC.

The V gene is TRBV6-1, the J gene TRBJ2-5; 10 bases are a match to TRBD1. With V trimmed by 10 bases and J by 1 base, 9 bases remained unmatched. Germline V lookup: CDR1 MNHNS, CDR2 SASEGT. This CDR3 comprises 15 residues. The CDR3, as DNA: TGTGCCACCGCAAAAAGGACAGGGGGCCAAGAGACCCAGTACTTC. Encoded protein: CATAKRTGGQETQYF.

This sequence joins TRBV30 and TRBJ2-1; D unclear. This CDR3 is built from 13 residues. V was trimmed by 5 bases and J by 8 bases, leaving 16 bases between them. Looked up from germline, CDR1 is GTSNPN and CDR2 is SVGIG (reference sequence). The CDR3 here is CAWCRGGMDEQFF. In nucleotides, the CDR3 is TGTGCCTGGTGTCGAGGTGGAATGGATGAGCAGTTCTTC. The whole variable domain, filled in from reference TRBV30 and TRBJ2-1, reads SQTIHQWPATLVQPVGSPLSLECTVEGTSNPNLYWYRQAAGRGLQLLFYSVGIGQISSEVPQNLSASRPQDRQFILSSKKLLLSDSGFYLCAWCRGGMDEQFFGPGTRLTVL.

This chain joins TRBV5-6 and TRBJ1-2; 7 bases match TRBD1. Germline V gives CDR1 SGHDT, CDR2 YYEEEE. The CDR3 sequence is 12 residues long. The V segment lost 2 bases and the J segment 8 bases; nucleotides outside the gene matches: 3. The CDR3, as DNA: TGTGCCAGCAGCTTTGACAGGGAAGGCTACACCTTC. Amino acid sequence: CASSFDREGYTF.

A few counts support this clone. This chain uses TRBV4-2 with TRBJ1-2; D perhaps matches TRBD1 (6 bases). The CDR3 has 16 amino acids. Germline lookup yields CDR1 LGHNA and CDR2 YNFKEQ. V lost 4 bases and J 5 bases, leaving 20 bases between the germline ends. Here the CDR3 reads CASSPSTGLSLYGYTF. In DNA form, the CDR3 reads TGTGCCAGCAGCCCTAGTACAGGGCTGAGTTTGTATGGCTACACCTTC.

A few counts support this clone. At one of its ends the junction is not consistent with the germline gene, which may arise from a read error. The J gene is TRBJ1-1, the V gene TRBV7-9, with a weak D call TRBD1 (6 bases). In germline, CDR1 is SEHNR, CDR2 FQNEAQ (reference sequence). This CDR3 is built from 17 residues. Here the CDR3 DNA reads TGTTCCAGCAGCTTGGGTCACGCAGGGGTGAGGAACACTGAAGCTTTCTTT. Translating it yields CSSSLGHAGVRNTEAFF.

V and J are TRBV2 and TRBJ2-2; 8 bases align to TRBD1. Germline V gene sequence: CDR1 SNHLY, CDR2 FYNNEI. This CDR3 spans 15 amino acids. The V segment lost 6 bases and the J segment 1 base; nucleotides outside the gene matches: 4. DNA of the CDR3: TGTGCCAGCAGGAGAGACAGGGGGAACACCGGGGAGCTGTTTTTT. It is translated as CASRRDRGNTGELFF.

A single count supports this clone. The rearrangement links TRBV13 to TRBJ2-1, with a weak D call TRBD1 (6 bases). The CDR3 covers 15 residues. From germline, CDR1 is PRHDT and CDR2 FYEKMQ (reference sequence). With 5 bases removed from V and 3 bases from J, the gap between germline ends came to 14 bases. CDR3 protein: CASSPTGPGYNEQFF. The DNA of the CDR3 is TGTGCCAGCAGCCCTACAGGGCCGGGCTACAATGAGCAGTTCTTC.

The sample holds a few counts of this clone. The chain joins TRBV5-3 to TRBJ1-4; D may be TRBD1 (6 bases). TRBV5-3 is reported as an ORF; its role is uncertain. CDR3 size: 14 residues. Deletions cut 10 bases from V and 2 bases from J, with 15 bases between. The CDR3 bases are TGTGCCGTTCCTACCCAGGGGACTAATGAAAAACTGTTTTTT. Translation gives CAVPTQGTNEKLFF.

The genes are TRBV19 and TRBJ2-1; D might be TRBD2 (6 bases). The length of the CDR3 is 15 residues. Germline V gives CDR1 LNHDA, CDR2 SQIVND (reference sequence). Trimming shortened V by 8 bases and J by 3 bases, and 17 bases separated the two germline ends. The CDR3 loop is CASAGRGTNYNEQFF. CDR3 sequence (DNA): TGTGCCAGTGCCGGCCGGGGGACCAACTACAATGAGCAGTTCTTC.

The chain is built from TRBV7-9 and TRBJ1-1, with D possibly being TRBD1 (5 bases). Germline CDR1 reads SEHNR; CDR2 reads FQNEAQ (reference sequence). Between the trimmed V and J ends, which lost 5 bases and 5 bases, there was a span of 21 bases. CDR3 length equals 16 residues. The CDR3 reads CASSTSQGRERTEAFF. The CDR3, as DNA: TGTGCCAGCAGCACCTCCCAGGGACGGGAGAGGACTGAAGCTTTCTTT. Full variable domain (outside the CDR3, taken from reference TRBV7-9 and TRBJ1-1): DTGVSQNPRHKITKRGQNVTFRCDPISEHNRLYWYRQTLGQGPEFLTYFQNEAQLEKSRLLSDRFSAERPKGSFSTLEIQRTEQGDSAMYLCASSTSQGRERTEAFFGQGTRLTVV.

This clone showed up just once. The sample has other DNA sequences that encode this CDR3 too. V gene TRBV5-1 combines with J gene TRBJ2-7, with 10 bases aligning to TRBD2. Germline CDR1 is SGHRS and CDR2 is YFSETQ. V trimming: 5 bases; J trimming: 5 bases; junction bases outside the gene matches: 13. CDR3 size: 16 residues. The CDR3 loop is CASSSAKRGGIDEQYF. The CDR3 DNA is TGCGCCAGCAGTTCTGCAAAGCGGGGGGGCATTGACGAGCAGTACTTC.

The chain has TRBV6-6 and TRBJ1-5; D might be TRBD1 (5 bases). The V end lost 6 bases, the J end lost 0 bases, and 9 bases lay between the germline ends. CDR3 length: 14 residues. CDR1 MNHNY and CDR2 SVGAGI come from the germline V gene (reference sequence). The DNA for the CDR3 is TGTGCCAGCAGACAGGACTATAGCAATCAGCCCCAGCATTTT. Translated: CASRQDYSNQPQHF.

Notes on this clone: One base away lies a much larger clone, so this may be a sequencing read error. V and J are TRBV5-4 and TRBJ1-1; D possibly corresponds to TRBD1 (5 bases). Looked up from germline, CDR1 is SGHNT and CDR2 is YYREEE (reference sequence). Trimming stripped 0 bases from V and 2 bases from J, with 8 bases between. The CDR3 has 14 amino acids. CDR3 coding DNA: TGTGCCAGCAGCTTGGGGGGCATCAACACTGAAGCTTTCTTT. Translating it yields CASSLGGINTEAFF.

The V gene is TRBV6-5, the J gene TRBJ1-1, with D perhaps matching TRBD1 (5 bases). The germline V and J ends were trimmed by 4 bases and 1 base, with 10 bases remaining between them. The CDR3 spans 14 residues. Looked up from germline, CDR1 is MNHEY and CDR2 is SVGAGI. The CDR3 reads CASSSPGWNTEAFF. The CDR3 bases are TGTGCCAGCAGTTCCCCAGGGTGGAACACTGAAGCTTTCTTT.

The CDR3 DNA reads TGTGCCAGTAGTTTCGACAGGGGAGAAACTGAAGCTTTCTTT. Protein: CASSFDRGETEAFF. The V gene is TRBV19, the J gene TRBJ1-1; TRBD1 aligns across 8 bases. Per germline, CDR1 LNHDA and CDR2 SQIVND (reference sequence). The CDR3 runs 14 residues. V lost 5 bases, J lost 5 bases, and 7 bases stayed unmatched.

The chain combines TRBV6-5 with TRBJ1-1; D uncertain. There are 13 residues in the CDR3. Per germline, CDR1 MNHEY and CDR2 SVGAGI. V lost 10 bases and J lost 5, with 17 bases in between. This chain's CDR3 is CATFTGGQTEAFF. CDR3 DNA sequence: TGTGCCACCTTCACGGGAGGGCAGACTGAAGCTTTCTTT.

The chain has TRBV2 and TRBJ2-5; 9 nucleotides line up with TRBD1. The J call is uncertain, as TRBJ2-7 better fits the DNA end. Germline V gene data show CDR1 as SNHLY and CDR2 as FYNNEI. CDR3 length: 14 residues. The CDR3 sequence is CASSPTGGGYEQYF. In nucleotides, the CDR3 is TGTGCCAGCAGTCCTACAGGGGGCGGCTACGAGCAGTACTTC.

The chain recombines TRBV7-3 with TRBJ2-3, with 9 positions matching TRBD1. The V segment lost 8 bases and the J segment 0 bases; nucleotides outside the gene matches: 0. The CDR3 runs 13 residues. Germline V gives CDR1 SGHTA, CDR2 FQGTGA. CDR3 DNA: TGTGCCAGCGGACAGGGGAGCACAGATACGCAGTATTTT. Its protein is CASGQGSTDTQYF.

This rearrangement joins TRBV19 to TRBJ1-2; maybe TRBD1 (6 bases). The ends were cut back, 6 bases at V and 3 bases at J, with 11 bases in the middle. Germline lookup yields CDR1 LNHDA and CDR2 SQIVND (reference sequence). The CDR3 length is 13 residues. CDR3 amino acids: CASSRDMDYGYTF. As DNA, the CDR3 is TGTGCCAGTAGCCGGGACATGGACTATGGCTACACCTTC.

The chain carries TRBV28 and TRBJ2-2; D gene uncertain. The CDR3 totals 12 residues. Germline assignment: CDR1 MDHEN and CDR2 SYDVKM. V was shortened by 5 bases and J by 5 bases, with 6 bases between the two germline ends. In nucleotides, the CDR3 is TGTGCCAGCAGTATAATTACCGGGGAGCTGTTTTTT. It translates to CASSIITGELFF.

CDR3 region: CASSLTGDQPQHF. CDR3 DNA sequence: TGTGCCAGCAGCTTAACAGGAGATCAGCCCCAGCATTTT. The rearrangement uses TRBV7-9 and TRBJ1-5; TRBD1 is a possible D gene (5 bases). Germline lookup yields CDR1 SEHNR and CDR2 FQNEAQ (reference sequence). This CDR3 has 13 residues. Trimming pared 2 bases from V and 5 bases from J, leaving 7 bases between.

J is TRBJ2-7 and V is TRBV4-3, with D perhaps matching TRBD2 (5 bases). V gave up 1 base and J gave up 1 base, with 8 bases separating them. The CDR3 totals 14 residues. The germline gives CDR1 LGHNA, CDR2 YSLEER. The CDR3 sequence: CASSQVRDSYEQYF. CDR3 DNA: TGCGCCAGCAGCCAAGTCCGGGATTCCTACGAGCAGTACTTC.